Detailed here is one T cell receptor (beta chain). Its antigen is not identified. This specimen comes from a study of cytomegalovirus exposure and HLA in healthy donors. CDR1 is MNHEY, CDR2 SMNVEV, per germline (reference sequence). This CDR3 has 17 amino acids. The J segment lost 4 bases and the V segment lost 5 bases, leaving 11 bases of the junction unmatched. The study, taken as a whole, reports: A later analysis reportedly identified an Asian-associated ancestry cluster as carrying fewer N-insertions than the approximately 640-donor mean. What TCR beta sequences reportedly achieved was accurate prediction of HLA-A and HLA-B alleles in most subjects. Sequencing artifact likely explains a cluster of highly shared sequence variants. Later analysis indicated greater clonal expansion among HLA-associated TCR beta chains than among equally common other chains.

Amplification used 60 Vbeta primers and 13 Jbeta primers. Repertoires were generated with immunoSEQ multiplex PCR, while TCRdb's copy carries only in-frame clones and drops some. The sample holds about 140,000 clones; about 80% are singletons and the top ten take approximately 1.3%. The chain employs TRBV27 and TRBJ2-2; 9 nucleotides agree with TRBD2. The sample comprised PBMCs. This sequence was found in a man aged 25 to 40 in good health and CMV-seropositive. In DNA, the CDR3 is TGTGCCAGCAGTAACCTCCCGACTAGCGGTTCCACCGGGGAGCTGTTTTTT. It specifies CASSNLPTSGSTGELFF.